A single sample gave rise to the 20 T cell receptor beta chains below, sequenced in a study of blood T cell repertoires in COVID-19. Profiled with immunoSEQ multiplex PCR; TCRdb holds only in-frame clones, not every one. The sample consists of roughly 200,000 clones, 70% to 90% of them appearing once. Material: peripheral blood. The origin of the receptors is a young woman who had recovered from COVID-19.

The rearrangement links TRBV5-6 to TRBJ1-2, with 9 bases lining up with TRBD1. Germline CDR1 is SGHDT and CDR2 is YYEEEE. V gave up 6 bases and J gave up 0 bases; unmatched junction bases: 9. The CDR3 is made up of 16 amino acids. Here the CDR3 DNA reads TGTGCCAGCACCCTCTGGGACAGGGCCGCTAACTATGGCTACACCTTC. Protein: CASTLWDRAANYGYTF.

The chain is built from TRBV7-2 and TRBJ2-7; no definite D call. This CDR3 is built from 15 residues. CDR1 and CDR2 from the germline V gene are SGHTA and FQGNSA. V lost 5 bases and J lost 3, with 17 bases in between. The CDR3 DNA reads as TGTGCCAGCAGCCTGGCCGGAGCTTCCCTCTACGAGCAGTACTTC. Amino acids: CASSLAGASLYEQYF.

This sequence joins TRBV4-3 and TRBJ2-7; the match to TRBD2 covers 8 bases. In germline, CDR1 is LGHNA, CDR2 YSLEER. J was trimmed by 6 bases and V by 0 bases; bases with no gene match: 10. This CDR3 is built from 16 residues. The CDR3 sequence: CASSQDLLAGLGEQYF. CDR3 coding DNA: TGCGCCAGCAGCCAAGATCTGCTAGCGGGTCTTGGCGAGCAGTACTTC.

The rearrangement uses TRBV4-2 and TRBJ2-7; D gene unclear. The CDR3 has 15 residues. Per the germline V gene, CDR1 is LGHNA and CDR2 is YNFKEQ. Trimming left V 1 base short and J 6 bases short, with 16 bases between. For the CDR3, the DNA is TGTGCCAGCAGCCAAGTAAATAGCCTACGGAGCGAGCAGTACTTC. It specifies CASSQVNSLRSEQYF.

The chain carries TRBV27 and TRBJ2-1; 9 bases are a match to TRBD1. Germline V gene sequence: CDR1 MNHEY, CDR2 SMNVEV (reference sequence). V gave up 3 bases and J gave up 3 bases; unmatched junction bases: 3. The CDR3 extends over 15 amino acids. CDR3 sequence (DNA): TGTGCCAGCAGTTTGGACAGGGGCATCTACAATGAGCAGTTCTTC. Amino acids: CASSLDRGIYNEQFF.

CDR3 sequence: CASSPGLAFLRETQYF. The DNA for the CDR3 is TGTGCCAGTAGTCCCGGACTAGCCTTCTTACGAGAGACCCAGTACTTC. This chain joins TRBV19 and TRBJ2-5, with 8 bases that match TRBD2. CDR1 is LNHDA and CDR2 is SQIVND in the germline V gene (reference sequence). The CDR3 is 16 residues long. Trimming took 5 bases from V and 4 from J; bases not matched to a gene: 12.

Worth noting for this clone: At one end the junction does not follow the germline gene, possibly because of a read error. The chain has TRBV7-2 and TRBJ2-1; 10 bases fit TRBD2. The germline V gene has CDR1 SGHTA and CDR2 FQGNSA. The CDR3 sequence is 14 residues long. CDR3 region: CASRLAGGSNEQFF. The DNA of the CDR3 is TGTGCCAGCAGATTAGCGGGAGGAAGCAATGAGCAGTTCTTC.

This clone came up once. The CDR3 here is CAWTSGNTIYF. The DNA of the CDR3 is TGTGCCTGGACTTCTGGAAACACCATATATTTT. The rearrangement uses TRBV30 and TRBJ1-3; D gene ambiguous. From germline, CDR1 is GTSNPN and CDR2 SVGIG (reference sequence). The V end lost 4 bases, the J end lost 1 base, and 2 bases lay between the germline ends. The CDR3 has 11 amino acids.

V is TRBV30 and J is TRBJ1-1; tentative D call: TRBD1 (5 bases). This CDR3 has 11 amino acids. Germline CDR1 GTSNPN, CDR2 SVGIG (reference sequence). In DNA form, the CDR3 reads TGTGTCCTGGGGCGCCCTTCTGAAGCTTTCTTT. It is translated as CVLGRPSEAFF.

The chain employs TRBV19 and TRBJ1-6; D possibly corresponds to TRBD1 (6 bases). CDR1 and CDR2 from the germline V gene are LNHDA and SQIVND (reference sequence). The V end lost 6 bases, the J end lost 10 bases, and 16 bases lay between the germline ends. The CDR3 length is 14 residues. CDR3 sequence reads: CASRWGRGASPLHF. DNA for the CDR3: TGTGCCAGTAGATGGGGACGGGGGGCCTCACCCCTCCACTTT.

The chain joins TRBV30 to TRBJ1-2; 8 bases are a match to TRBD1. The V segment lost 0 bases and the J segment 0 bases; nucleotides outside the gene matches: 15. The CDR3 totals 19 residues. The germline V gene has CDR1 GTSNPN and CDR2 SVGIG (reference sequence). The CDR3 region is CAWSVSVGRGLVANYGYTF. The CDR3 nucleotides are TGTGCCTGGAGTGTATCTGTGGGCAGGGGGCTAGTAGCTAACTATGGCTACACCTTC. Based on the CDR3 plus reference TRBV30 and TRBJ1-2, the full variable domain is SQTIHQWPATLVQPVGSPLSLECTVEGTSNPNLYWYRQAAGRGLQLLFYSVGIGQISSEVPQNLSASRPQDRQFILSSKKLLLSDSGFYLCAWSVSVGRGLVANYGYTFGSGTRLTVV.

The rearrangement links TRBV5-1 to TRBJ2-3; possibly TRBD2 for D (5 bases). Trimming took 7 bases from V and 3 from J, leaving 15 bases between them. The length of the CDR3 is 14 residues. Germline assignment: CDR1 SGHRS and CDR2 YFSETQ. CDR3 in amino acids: CASESGVTTDTQYF. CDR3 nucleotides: TGCGCCAGCGAAAGCGGAGTTACTACAGATACGCAGTATTTT.

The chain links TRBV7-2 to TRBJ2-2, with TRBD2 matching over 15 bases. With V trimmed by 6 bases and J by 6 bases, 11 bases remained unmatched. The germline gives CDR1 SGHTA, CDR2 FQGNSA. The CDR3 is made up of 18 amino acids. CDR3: CASRRTRTSGRGAGELFF. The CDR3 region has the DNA TGTGCCAGCAGACGAACTAGGACTAGCGGGAGGGGTGCCGGGGAGCTGTTTTTT.

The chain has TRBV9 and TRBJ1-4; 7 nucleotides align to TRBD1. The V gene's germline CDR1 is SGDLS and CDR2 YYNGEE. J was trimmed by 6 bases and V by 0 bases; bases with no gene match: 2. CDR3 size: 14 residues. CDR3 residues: CASSVEGADEKLFF. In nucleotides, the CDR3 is TGTGCCAGCAGCGTAGAGGGGGCGGATGAAAAACTGTTTTTT.

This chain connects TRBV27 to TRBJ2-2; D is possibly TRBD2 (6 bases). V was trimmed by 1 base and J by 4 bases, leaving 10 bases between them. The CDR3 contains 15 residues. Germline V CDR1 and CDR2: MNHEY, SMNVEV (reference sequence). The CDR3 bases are TGTGCCAGCAGTTTATTGCGGGAAATCACCGGGGAGCTGTTTTTT. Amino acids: CASSLLREITGELFF.

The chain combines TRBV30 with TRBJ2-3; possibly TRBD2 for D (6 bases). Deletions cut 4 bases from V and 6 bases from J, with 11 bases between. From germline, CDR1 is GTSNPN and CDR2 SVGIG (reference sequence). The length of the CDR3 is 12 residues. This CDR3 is CAWKLAADTQYF. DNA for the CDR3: TGTGCCTGGAAACTAGCAGCCGATACGCAGTATTTT.

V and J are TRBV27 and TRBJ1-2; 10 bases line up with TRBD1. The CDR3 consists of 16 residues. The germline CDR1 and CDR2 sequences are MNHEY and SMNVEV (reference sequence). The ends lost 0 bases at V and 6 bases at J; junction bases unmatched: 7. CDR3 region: CASSLSPTGGHHGYTF. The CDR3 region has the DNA TGTGCCAGCAGTTTATCCCCGACAGGGGGCCATCATGGCTACACCTTC.

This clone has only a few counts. For the CDR3, the DNA is TGTGCCAGCAGTTCGGACAGAGCTAATGAAAAACTGTTTTTT. Translation gives CASSSDRANEKLFF. This sequence joins TRBV7-9 and TRBJ1-4, with a possible D match to TRBD1 (6 bases). This CDR3 is 14 amino acids long. With 6 bases removed from V and 3 bases from J, the gap between germline ends came to 11 bases. CDR1 and CDR2 from the germline V gene are SEHNR and FQNEAQ (reference sequence).

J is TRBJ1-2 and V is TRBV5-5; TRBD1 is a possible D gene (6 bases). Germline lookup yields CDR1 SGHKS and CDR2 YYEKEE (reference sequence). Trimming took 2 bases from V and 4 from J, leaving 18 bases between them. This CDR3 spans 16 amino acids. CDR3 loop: CASSLSGTGRIYGYTF. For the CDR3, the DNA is TGTGCCAGCAGCTTATCGGGAACAGGGCGAATCTATGGCTACACCTTC.

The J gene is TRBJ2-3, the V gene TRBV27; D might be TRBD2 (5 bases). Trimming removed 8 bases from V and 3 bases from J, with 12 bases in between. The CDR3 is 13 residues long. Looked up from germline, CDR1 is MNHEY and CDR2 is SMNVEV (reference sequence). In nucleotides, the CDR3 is TGTGCCAGCCGGAAAGGAGGTACAGATACGCAGTATTTT. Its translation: CASRKGGTDTQYF.